The text below deals with one T cell receptor (beta chain). Antigen: not known. This CDR3 spans 13 amino acids. V was shortened by 3 bases and J by 3 bases, with 9 bases between the two germline ends. From germline, CDR1 is ENHRY and CDR2 SYGVKD. This specimen comes from a study of early T cells in non-severe SARS-CoV-2 infection. Study-level background: It was bulk RNA from unsorted whole blood that was sequenced, and the chains were unpaired.

Study-level findings and limits: Comparison of clonotypes with VDJdb favored anti-spike CD8 responses while missing private and CD4 specificities.

Unique molecular identifiers were affixed to single, distinct cDNA molecules. One entry per CDR3 protein results from TCRdb running MiXCR on the 5' RACE reads. The sample yields about 55,000 distinct CDR3 sequences, 14% to 15% seen once. The chain couples TRBV10-3 to TRBJ2-7; D unresolved. The sample consisted of whole blood, taken at baseline. This clonotype was sampled from an adult who was a healthcare worker with PCR-confirmed SARS-CoV-2 infection or an uninfected control (not recorded which). Here the CDR3 reads CAISEDGYYEQYF. DNA of the CDR3: TGTGCCATCAGTGAAGACGGCTACTACGAGCAGTACTTC.